This TCR beta chain was recorded in a study of regulatory T cells in long-lasting Graves disease (dated by TCRdb to the early 2020s). The study in broad terms: In the newly diagnosed Graves' disease group, patients had been taking antithyroid drugs for less than 3 months. The study was registered as a clinical trial and conducted in China. Patients with persistent Graves' disease were compared with patients with newly diagnosed Graves' disease using TCR sequencing and RNA sequencing of peripheral blood. A total of about 33 samples were covered by TCR sequencing, comprising some 13 persistent and roughly 20 newly diagnosed Graves' disease patients. The full study reports these points: TRBV28, TRBJ1-2 and TRBJ2-5 were preferentially used in persistent disease, while TRBV20-1 and TRBJ2-1 were favored in newly diagnosed disease. The study examined only peripheral blood because the primary lesion, thyroid tissue, could not be accessed. A larger number of public clonotypes was shared among persistent patients (fewer than 3,000) than among newly diagnosed patients (about 990). Sequencing and analysis were restricted to the TCR beta chain. The small sample size was acknowledged by the authors as a limitation that may reduce accuracy. Compared with newly diagnosed patients, patients with persistent Graves' disease had lower TCR Shannon entropy and fewer highly expanded clones, which suggests clonal expansion.

The meaning of the sample's time point label: newly diagnosed GD, antithyroid drugs for less than 3 months. For both TCR sequencing and RNA sequencing, RNA was extracted from PBMCs in TRIzol. The diagnosis of Graves' disease followed American Thyroid Association guidelines. The patients came from an endocrinology department in Xi'an, China. From each patient, around 9.3 milliliters of peripheral blood was collected into an EDTA anticoagulant tube. PBMCs were isolated by Ficoll Paque Plus density gradient separation without further T cell sorting. An Agilent 2100 Bioanalyzer and agarose gel were used to assess RNA quality, and a NanoDrop 2000 was used to measure RNA concentration. From a lookup of the germline V gene, CDR1 and CDR2 are SGHDT and YYEEEE. From the cysteine through the phenylalanine, the CDR3 covers 14 amino acids. This entry keeps only the CDR3 DNA: 42 bases, framed from base 1. V is cut by 5 bases and J by 6 bases, and the space between the germline ends is 16 bases.

As regards this clonotype: The antigen this receptor binds is unknown. There are no base qualities to consult, and no much larger clone falls within one base.

Libraries were constructed by multiplex PCR. Sequencing instrument: Illumina HiSeq 4000. CDR3 regions were amplified by Arm-PCR with iRepertoire HTBI primers to construct TCR beta libraries. Before sequencing, the PCR products went through gel purification. The study's processing was this. Across samples, 62 TRBV and roughly 13 TRBJ segments were identified and used for gene usage analysis of CDR3 amino acid clonotypes. Filtered high-quality paired reads were merged into contigs using COPE and FqMerger. BLAST was used to align contigs to IMGT TRBV, TRBD and TRBJ reference genes, and CDR3 was defined according to IMGT. Any clonotype with a frequency above 0.1% was classified as a highly expanded clone. Shannon entropy was used to measure repertoire diversity, and the Gini coefficient was used to measure V-J evenness. A clonotype found in more than one individual was treated as public. TCRdb ran its own pipeline on the public reads, namely fastp trimming at Q25 and MiXCR clone calling, and kept in-frame beta chains. All rows with the same CDR3 protein become a single entry with the most common DNA and genes. The V and J calls, along with clone size, are taken from TCRdb and not from the paper's own processing. The sample yields 600,000 to 650,000 distinct CDR3 sequences; roughly 15% were counted once. Of the sample, 15% to 20% is held by the ten largest clones.

This same sample was also taken into another study, of T cells in Graves' hyperthyroidism and ophthalmopathy. Reported in the second study: Stable Graves' hyperthyroidism was defined as the absence of progression to ophthalmopathy over 18 months of follow-up. Hyperthyroidism patients were aged 18 to 65 years and newly diagnosed, with disease duration of less than 2 months. Patients with uncontrolled infections, other autoimmune diseases, pregnancy or lactation were excluded. Clinical symptoms, serum thyroxine and TRAb, thyroid ultrasound, and orbital computed tomography formed the basis for the diagnoses. The first round of RT-PCR for the TCR CDR3 was performed with the HTBI primer set and the Qiagen OneStep RT-PCR kit. Most expanded thyroid clonotypes (frequency above 0.001) were also detected in blood, a finding suggesting that blood repertoires may reflect thyroid immune responses. In cross-validation, a model built on a 13 V-J signature told ophthalmopathy apart from stable hyperthyroidism with less than 90% sensitivity and around 83% specificity, and in testing the same model reached 80%/75%. During validation, the model predicted progression to ophthalmopathy a median of approximately 6.5 months ahead of onset, with roughly 65% sensitivity and around 73% specificity. To identify distinguishing TCR V-J signatures, a discovery cohort of 90 to 100 patients was used, comprising roughly 45 with Graves' ophthalmopathy and around 57 with stable Graves' hyperthyroidism. Prospective prediction of ophthalmopathy was tested in an independent validation cohort of 18 hyperthyroidism patients and some 17 patients who later progressed to ophthalmopathy. The roughly 100 discovery patients were randomly split 7:3 into training and test sets. In addition, the study compared T-cell repertoires in thyroid tissue and in blood from five or six Graves' hyperthyroidism patients. After sampling, hyperthyroidism patients received methimazole starting at 30 mg daily, and ophthalmopathy patients received high-dose intravenous methylprednisolone. The libraries were constructed in a second round of multiplex PCR and then size-selected and purified. Sequencing of the libraries was done on an Illumina HiSeq2000 using paired-end 100 bp reads. SOAPnuke was used to process the raw data, removing reads that contained adapters or uncalled bases, had a mean Phred below 15, or lacked an exact match to the constant primer or identifier. High-quality paired reads were merged with COPE v1.2.5, and unique nucleotide sequences were defined as clonotypes. MiTCR v1.1 was used to align clonotypes to the IMGT TRBV, TRBD and TRBJ reference segments. Analysis was restricted to V-J combinations with a frequency above 0.0001, which covered roughly 99% of repertoires. A TCS score was defined as the ratio between F50 (clonal expansion) and ExV (chaos), using BLOSUM62-based TCRdist between CDR3 peptides within each V-J. Welch's t-statistics and random forest reduced fewer than 550 V-J features to roughly 13, which were used in a naive Bayes classifier (R e1071). Sample size was not statistically predetermined, and investigators were not blinded to group allocation. The paper describes TCR Vbeta CDR3 sequencing of 135 peripheral blood samples, made up of under 50 ophthalmopathy patients, 70 to 75 hyperthyroidism patients and about 17 progressor patients.

This material consisted of peripheral blood mononuclear cells (PBMCs), taken at new diagnosis, from a patient treated with antithyroid drugs. The chain is assembled from TRBV5-6 and TRBJ2-3, with the D call perhaps TRBD1 or TRBD2, as 5 bases match in each case. The TCR comes from a woman aged 25 to 39 with Graves disease. Donor details come from another sample of the same person, matched by shared clones. The CDR3 here reads CASRPRGEGDTQYF. DNA sequence: TGTGCCAGCAGACCTAGGGGAGAAGGGGATACGCAGTATTTT.